This is a list of T cell receptor beta chains from one sample in a study of shared clonotypes between healthy human individuals. Libraries were prepared by immunoSEQ multiplex PCR; TCRdb keeps only in-frame clonotypes and omits some of them. The sample consists of more than 1.2 million clones, approximately 98.5% of them appearing once. Source material: naive CD4+ T cells sorted from blood. The receptors come from a man aged 30 to 45 in good health. Each CDR3 is given with its conserved first and last residue. Fields, in order: J gene, V gene, clone size, CDR3 protein. Only some rows state a clone size, as once, few, many or a class for expanded clones.

J gene: TRBJ2-3; V gene: TRBV18; clone size: NA; CDR3 protein: CASSPRWTGSTDTQYF
J gene: TRBJ2-7; V gene: TRBV5-6; clone size: NA; CDR3 protein: CASSLDRNYEQYF
J gene: TRBJ1-4; V gene: TRBV9; clone size: NA; CDR3 protein: CASSATRTANEKLFF
J gene: TRBJ2-3; V gene: TRBV10-3; clone size: NA; CDR3 protein: CAISDAPGLAGVGDTQYF
J gene: TRBJ2-3; V gene: TRBV7-6; clone size: NA; CDR3 protein: CASSPWGTDTQYF
J gene: TRBJ1-1; V gene: TRBV18; clone size: NA; CDR3 protein: CASSPGIRGWTEAFF
J gene: TRBJ2-5; V gene: TRBV5-1; clone size: once; CDR3 protein: CASSYGIGGNQETQYF
J gene: TRBJ1-3; V gene: TRBV10-3; clone size: once; CDR3 protein: CAISDDRLSGNTIYF
J gene: TRBJ2-3; V gene: TRBV29-1; clone size: NA; CDR3 protein: CSVANRGGTDTQYF
J gene: TRBJ1-2; V gene: TRBV9; clone size: NA; CDR3 protein: CASSAKSGTNYGYTF
J gene: TRBJ2-7; V gene: TRBV7-2; clone size: once; CDR3 protein: CASSKLSSGRASYEQYF
J gene: TRBJ2-7; V gene: TRBV5-1; clone size: NA; CDR3 protein: CASSPPGTGSGYEQYF
J gene: TRBJ2-2; V gene: TRBV29-1; clone size: NA; CDR3 protein: CSALGGELFF
J gene: TRBJ2-7; V gene: TRBV5-4; clone size: NA; CDR3 protein: CASSLGGTGFGEQYF
J gene: TRBJ2-3; V gene: TRBV18; clone size: NA; CDR3 protein: CASSPGTSGRGADTQYF
J gene: TRBJ2-1; V gene: TRBV6-6; clone size: NA; CDR3 protein: CASSYTYNEQFF
J gene: TRBJ2-7; V gene: TRBV7-9; clone size: once; CDR3 protein: CASSPLTSGTSEQYF
J gene: TRBJ1-1; V gene: TRBV18; clone size: NA; CDR3 protein: CASSPARGPWTEAFF
J gene: TRBJ2-1; V gene: TRBV9; clone size: NA; CDR3 protein: CASSVDRSYNEQFF
J gene: TRBJ1-4; V gene: TRBV7-6; clone size: NA; CDR3 protein: CASSPMPGQGDEKLFF
J gene: TRBJ1-2; V gene: TRBV5-1; clone size: once; CDR3 protein: CASRARPGHDYGYTF
J gene: TRBJ1-2; V gene: TRBV28; clone size: NA; CDR3 protein: CASSLGGAYGYTF
J gene: TRBJ1-2; V gene: TRBV29-1; clone size: NA; CDR3 protein: CSVFAGVDYGYTF
J gene: TRBJ2-2; V gene: TRBV5-4; clone size: once; CDR3 protein: CASSNGLAGGTGELFF
J gene: TRBJ2-7; V gene: TRBV14; clone size: once; CDR3 protein: CASSQDYWDEQYF
J gene: TRBJ2-7; V gene: TRBV6-5; clone size: NA; CDR3 protein: CASTWGRNSYEQYF